This T cell receptor (beta chain) came from a study of cytomegalovirus exposure and HLA in healthy donors. Germline CDR1 is MGHDK and CDR2 is SYGVNS. CDR3 size: 15 residues. V trimming: 5 bases; J trimming: 1 base; junction bases outside the gene matches: 8. The PCR used 60 Vbeta and 13 Jbeta primers. Sequenced by immunoSEQ multiplex PCR; TCRdb stores in-frame clones only, minus some. This listing includes 220,000 or so clones. The chain employs TRBV25-1 and TRBJ2-7, with 7 positions matching TRBD1. The source of this sequence is a girl aged 2 to 10 in good health and CMV-seropositive. Sequences were obtained from PBMCs. The CDR3 spells CASSSWTGQSYEQYF. The CDR3 coding sequence is TGTGCCAGCAGTAGCTGGACAGGACAATCCTACGAGCAGTACTTC.